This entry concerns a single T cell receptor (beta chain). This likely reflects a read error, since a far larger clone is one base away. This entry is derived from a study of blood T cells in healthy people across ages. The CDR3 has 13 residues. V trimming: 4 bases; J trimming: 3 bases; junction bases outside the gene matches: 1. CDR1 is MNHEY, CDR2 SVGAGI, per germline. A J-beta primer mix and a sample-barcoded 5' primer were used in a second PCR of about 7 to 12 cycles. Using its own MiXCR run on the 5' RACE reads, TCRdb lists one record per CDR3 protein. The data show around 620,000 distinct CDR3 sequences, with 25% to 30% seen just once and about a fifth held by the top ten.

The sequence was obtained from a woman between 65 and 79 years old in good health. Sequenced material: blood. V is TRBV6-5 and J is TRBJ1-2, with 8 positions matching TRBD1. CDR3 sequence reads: CASSSDRDYGYTF. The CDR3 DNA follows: TGTGCCAGCAGTTCGGACAGGGACTATGGCTACACCTTC.